The 12 T cell receptor beta chains listed next were all sequenced from one sample in a study of blood T cell repertoires in COVID-19. Generated by immunoSEQ multiplex PCR, the TCRdb table keeps only in-frame clones and is missing some. Of fewer than 250,000 clones in the sample, 75% to 90% were seen once. The sample consisted of peripheral blood. These receptors originate from a man aged 40-49 years with acute or convalescent COVID-19.

This clone occurred once. The chain uses TRBV7-9 and TRBJ2-7, with 8 bases fitting TRBD1. The V and J ends lost 2 bases and 5 bases, in that order; junction bases with no gene match: 8. The CDR3 totals 15 residues. Germline V gene sequence: CDR1 SEHNR, CDR2 FQNEAQ (reference sequence). The DNA of the CDR3 is TGTGCCAGCAGCTTAAGGACAGGGAATATCCACGAGCAGTACTTC. This sequence encodes CASSLRTGNIHEQYF.

A word on this clone: The same CDR3 arises from other DNA sequences in this sample as well. The chain joins TRBV5-4 to TRBJ2-3, with 9 bases fitting TRBD2. Germline CDR1 reads SGHNT; CDR2 reads YYREEE (reference sequence). The junction had 0 bases not matched to a gene; V was cut back by 0 bases and J by 1 base. The CDR3 is 15 residues long. CDR3 sequence: CASSLGLAGTDTQYF. The DNA of the CDR3 is TGTGCCAGCAGCTTGGGACTAGCGGGCACAGATACGCAGTATTTT. The complete variable domain, with remaining parts taken from reference TRBV5-4 and TRBJ2-3, reads ETGVTQSPTHLIKTRGQQVTLRCSSQSGHNTVSWYQQALGQGPQFIFQYYREEENGRGNFPPRFSGLQFPNYSSELNVNALELDDSALYLCASSLGLAGTDTQYFGPGTRLTVL.

The chain is built from TRBV5-1 and TRBJ2-1, with a possible D match to TRBD2 (5 bases). Germline V lookup: CDR1 SGHRS, CDR2 YFSETQ. The CDR3 sequence is 15 residues long. Trimming left V 0 bases short and J 3 bases short, with 10 bases between. For the CDR3, the DNA is TGCGCCAGCAGCTTGGACGGGAATTACTACAATGAGCAGTTCTTC. Protein product: CASSLDGNYYNEQFF.

The chain carries TRBV7-6 and TRBJ2-5; no clear D. Trimming took off 2 bases at V and 1 base at J, with 8 bases between the two ends. The CDR3 has 14 residues. Looked up from germline, CDR1 is SGHVS and CDR2 is FNYEAQ. Written as DNA, the CDR3 is TGTGCCAGCAGCTTAAGTCCGGTCCAAGAGACCCAGTACTTC. This sequence encodes CASSLSPVQETQYF.

In this sample, this clone turned up once. This chain connects TRBV28 to TRBJ1-1, with D possibly matching TRBD1 (5 bases). V shed 4 bases and J shed 3 bases, with 15 bases lying between them. This CDR3 is 15 amino acids long. Per the germline V gene, CDR1 is MDHEN and CDR2 is SYDVKM. CDR3 nucleotides: TGTGCCAGCAGTTCCAGCGACAGAACGGACACTGAAGCTTTCTTT. Translation: CASSSSDRTDTEAFF.

CDR3 loop: CASRRTGAYEQYF. The DNA for the CDR3 is TGCGCCAGCAGGAGGACAGGGGCGTACGAGCAGTACTTC. The V gene is TRBV10-2, the J gene TRBJ2-7; 9 bases match TRBD1. The trim removed 6 bases at V and 4 bases at J, leaving 4 bases unmatched. Germline assignment: CDR1 WSHSY and CDR2 SAAADI. This CDR3 contains 13 residues.

The chain employs TRBV21-1 and TRBJ1-1; the DNA was not compared with TRBD1, the D call given in the table. TRBV21-1 is marked as a pseudogene. This CDR3 has 15 amino acids. As DNA, the CDR3 is TGTGCCAGCAGCTCTAACAGGGGCTTTTGCACTGAAGCTTTCTTT. This codes for CASSSNRGFCTEAFF.

The rearrangement joins TRBV19 to TRBJ2-7; D uncertain. The V end lost 7 bases, the J end lost 0 bases, and 10 bases lay between the germline ends. The germline V gene has CDR1 LNHDA and CDR2 SQIVND (reference sequence). The CDR3 is 13 amino acids. CDR3 residues: CASNGGNSYEQYF. CDR3 nucleotides: TGTGCCAGTAATGGCGGCAACTCCTACGAGCAGTACTTC.

This clone occurred once. The V and J genes are TRBV5-5 and TRBJ1-4; D is ambiguous. This CDR3 contains 15 residues. Trimming removed 4 bases from V and 8 bases from J, with 18 bases in between. In germline, CDR1 is SGHKS, CDR2 YYEKEE (reference sequence). The CDR3 here is CASSVGSGEREKLFF. The DNA of the CDR3 is TGTGCCAGCAGCGTCGGAAGTGGAGAGAGGGAAAAACTGTTTTTT. The variable domain in full, with the rest retrieved from reference TRBV5-5 and TRBJ1-4, is DAGVTQSPTHLIKTRGQQVTLRCSPISGHKSVSWYQQVLGQGPQFIFQYYEKEERGRGNFPDRFSARQFPNYSSELNVNALLLGDSALYLCASSVGSGEREKLFFGSGTQLSVL.

The chain carries TRBV13 and TRBJ1-2; maybe TRBD1 (6 bases). The CDR3 has 13 amino acids. Germline V gives CDR1 PRHDT, CDR2 FYEKMQ (reference sequence). Trimming took 1 base from V and 10 from J, leaving 13 bases between them. The CDR3 loop is CASSLAPRGAYTF. CDR3 DNA: TGTGCCAGCAGCTTAGCCCCCCGGGGGGCCTACACCTTC.

This clone was detected only a few times. In DNA, the CDR3 is TGTGCCAGCAGTCAACGGACTAGCGGGAGGTGGCGGGAGACCCAGTACTTC. Protein product: CASSQRTSGRWRETQYF. The genes are TRBV6-6 and TRBJ2-5; TRBD2 matches 14 bases. J was trimmed by 5 bases and V by 5 bases; bases with no gene match: 10. Per the germline V gene, CDR1 is MNHNY and CDR2 is SVGAGI (reference sequence). The CDR3 runs to 17 residues.

This rearrangement joins TRBV7-9 to TRBJ1-1; 7 nucleotides align to TRBD1. Germline CDR1 reads SEHNR; CDR2 reads FQNEAQ (reference sequence). The CDR3 runs 14 residues. With V trimmed by 2 bases and J by 5 bases, 5 bases remained unmatched. DNA of the CDR3: TGTGCCAGCAGCTTACAGGGGGTGAGGACTGAAGCTTTCTTT. The encoded protein is CASSLQGVRTEAFF. The full variable domain, in which reference TRBV7-9 and TRBJ1-1 provide the parts outside the CDR3, is DTGVSQNPRHKITKRGQNVTFRCDPISEHNRLYWYRQTLGQGPEFLTYFQNEAQLEKSRLLSDRFSAERPKGSFSTLEIQRTEQGDSAMYLCASSLQGVRTEAFFGQGTRLTVV.